This T cell receptor beta chain was sequenced during a study of post-analysis software for immune sequencing data. This clonotype was observed a few times. Its antigen is not known. Study findings and constraints: Controls showed significantly higher normalized Chao1 diversity than did multiple sclerosis patients. TRBV5-6, TRBV5-1 and TRBV20-1 belonged to a set of a handful of TRBV segments that were more frequent in patients than controls.

CDR3 length: 17 residues. The V end was cut by 1 base, the J end by 0 bases, with 16 bases between. CDR1 is SEHNR and CDR2 is FQNEAQ in the germline V gene (reference sequence). The TCR beta cDNA libraries carried unique molecular identifiers. The T cell input of about 0.95 to 11 million gave approximately 460,000 cDNA molecules. TCRdb redid the calling of the PCR reads with MiXCR, one entry per CDR3 protein. The sample consists of approximately 400,000 distinct CDR3 sequences, roughly 35% of them appearing once. The receptor comes from a girl aged 5-17 years with multiple sclerosis. The V call is TRBV7-9, the J call TRBJ2-7; TRBD1 or TRBD2 may be the D gene (5 bases each). Material for sequencing was blood. The DNA of the CDR3 is TGTGCCAGCAGCTTAGGGGCCGGGACGGTCTACTCCTACGAGCAGTACTTC. It encodes CASSLGAGTVYSYEQYF.